Described below is a single T cell receptor (beta chain) sequence and its context. What it binds is not known. This entry belongs to a study of radiation and T cells in renal cell carcinoma. Sequenced by immunoSEQ multiplex PCR; TCRdb stores in-frame clones only, minus some. This table has approximately 85,000 clones, about 88% appearing once. The time point here: blood 4 weeks post-SBRT, at nephrectomy. The treatment was: 15 Gy SBRT to primary tumor, nephrectomy 4 weeks later. Nephrectomy followed 15 Gy stereotactic body radiation by 4 weeks. Blood was sampled at baseline, 2 weeks and 4 weeks after SBRT. Regarding the study as a whole: Top tumor clonotypes rose in blood 2 weeks post-radiation, then contracted. Pretreatment tumor biopsies were lacking, so baseline clonotypes are unknown.

CDR1 and CDR2 (germline): ENHRY, SYGVKD. The CDR3 extends over 13 amino acids. The germline V and J ends were trimmed by 2 bases and 1 base, with 5 bases remaining between them. The chain couples TRBV10-3 to TRBJ1-2; D unresolved. This TCR derives from a woman between 65 and 79 years old with renal cell carcinoma. Specimen: blood, collected from a patient whose treatment included radiotherapy and nephrectomy. CDR3 DNA sequence: TGTGCCATCAGTGAGACCGTTAACTATGGCTACACCTTC. Translated, it gives CAISETVNYGYTF.